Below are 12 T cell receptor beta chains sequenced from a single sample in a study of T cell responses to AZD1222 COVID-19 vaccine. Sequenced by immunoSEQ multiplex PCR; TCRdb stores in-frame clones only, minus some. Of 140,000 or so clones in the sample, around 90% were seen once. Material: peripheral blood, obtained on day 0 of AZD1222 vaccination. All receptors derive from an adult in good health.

The CDR3 is CASRSLSGPKPDTQYF. The CDR3 DNA follows: TGTGCCAGCCGAAGCCTCTCGGGACCGAAGCCAGATACGCAGTATTTT. The V gene is TRBV5-4, the J gene TRBJ2-3; either TRBD1 or TRBD2 may supply D (5 bases each). This CDR3 region has 16 residues. V gave up 7 bases and J gave up 4 bases, with 22 bases separating them. CDR1 is SGHNT, CDR2 YYREEE, per germline (reference sequence).

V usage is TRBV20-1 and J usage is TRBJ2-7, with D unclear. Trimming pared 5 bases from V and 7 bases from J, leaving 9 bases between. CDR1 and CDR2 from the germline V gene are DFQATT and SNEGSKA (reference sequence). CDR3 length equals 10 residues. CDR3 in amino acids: CSAGDFEQYF. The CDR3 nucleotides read TGCAGTGCTGGGGATTTTGAGCAGTACTTC.

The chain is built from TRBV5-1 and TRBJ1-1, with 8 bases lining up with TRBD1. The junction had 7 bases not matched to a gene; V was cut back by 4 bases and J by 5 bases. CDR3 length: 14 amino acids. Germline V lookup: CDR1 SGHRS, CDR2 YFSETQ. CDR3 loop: CASSAGTGWTEAFF. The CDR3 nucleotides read TGCGCCAGCAGCGCCGGGACAGGTTGGACTGAAGCTTTCTTT.

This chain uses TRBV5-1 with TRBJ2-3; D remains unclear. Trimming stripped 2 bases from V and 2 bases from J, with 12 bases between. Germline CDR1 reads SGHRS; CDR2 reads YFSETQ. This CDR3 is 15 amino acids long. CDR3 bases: TGCGCCAGCAGCTTCTCGGCCAGCCTCACAGATACGCAGTATTTT. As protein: CASSFSASLTDTQYF.

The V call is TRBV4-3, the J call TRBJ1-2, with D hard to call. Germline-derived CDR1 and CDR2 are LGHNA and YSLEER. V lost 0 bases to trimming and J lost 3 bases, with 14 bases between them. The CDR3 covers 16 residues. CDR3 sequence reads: CASSQDPTPGYYGYTF. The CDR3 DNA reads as TGCGCCAGCAGCCAAGATCCCACCCCAGGCTACTATGGCTACACCTTC.

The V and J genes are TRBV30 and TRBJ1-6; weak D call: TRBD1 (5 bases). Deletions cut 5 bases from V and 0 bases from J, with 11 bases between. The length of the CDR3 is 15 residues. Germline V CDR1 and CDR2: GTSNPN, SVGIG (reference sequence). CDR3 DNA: TGTGCCTGGGCGGGACCGAGCTCCTATAATTCACCCCTCCACTTT. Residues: CAWAGPSSYNSPLHF.

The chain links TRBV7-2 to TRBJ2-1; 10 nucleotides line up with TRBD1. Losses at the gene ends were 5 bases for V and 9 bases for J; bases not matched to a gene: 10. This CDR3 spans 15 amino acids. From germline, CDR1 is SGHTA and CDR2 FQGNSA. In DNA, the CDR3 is TGTGCCAGCAGCAACGGACAGGGGGGGCAATTTGAGCAGTTCTTC. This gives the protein CASSNGQGGQFEQFF.

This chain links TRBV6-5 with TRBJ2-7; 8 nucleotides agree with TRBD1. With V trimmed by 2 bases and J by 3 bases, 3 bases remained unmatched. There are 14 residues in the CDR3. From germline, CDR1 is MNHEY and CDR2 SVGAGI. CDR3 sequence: CASSYGQGLYEQYF. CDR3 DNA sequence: TGTGCCAGCAGTTACGGACAGGGTCTCTACGAGCAGTACTTC.

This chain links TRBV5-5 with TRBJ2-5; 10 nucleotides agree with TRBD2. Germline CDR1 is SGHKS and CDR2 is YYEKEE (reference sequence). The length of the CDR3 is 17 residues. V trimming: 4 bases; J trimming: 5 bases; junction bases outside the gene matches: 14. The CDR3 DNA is TGTGCCAGCAGCGGTATACTAACTAGCGGGGAAAGGGAGACCCAGTACTTC. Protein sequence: CASSGILTSGERETQYF. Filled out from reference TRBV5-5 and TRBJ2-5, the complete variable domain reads DAGVTQSPTHLIKTRGQQVTLRCSPISGHKSVSWYQQVLGQGPQFIFQYYEKEERGRGNFPDRFSARQFPNYSSELNVNALLLGDSALYLCASSGILTSGERETQYFGPGTRLLVL.

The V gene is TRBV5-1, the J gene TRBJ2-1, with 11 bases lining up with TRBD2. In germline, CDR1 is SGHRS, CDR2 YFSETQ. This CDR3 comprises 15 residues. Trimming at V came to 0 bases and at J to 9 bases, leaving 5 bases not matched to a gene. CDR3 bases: TGCGCCAGCAGCTTGGTTAGCGGGGGGGCAGGTGAGCAGTTCTTC. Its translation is CASSLVSGGAGEQFF.

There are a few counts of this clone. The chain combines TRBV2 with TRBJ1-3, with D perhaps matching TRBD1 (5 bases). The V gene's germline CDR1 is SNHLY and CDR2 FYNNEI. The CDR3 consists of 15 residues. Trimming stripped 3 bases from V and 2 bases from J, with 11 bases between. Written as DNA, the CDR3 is TGTGCCAGCAGTGAGCTGGGGGGAACTGGAAACACCATATATTTT. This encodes CASSELGGTGNTIYF.

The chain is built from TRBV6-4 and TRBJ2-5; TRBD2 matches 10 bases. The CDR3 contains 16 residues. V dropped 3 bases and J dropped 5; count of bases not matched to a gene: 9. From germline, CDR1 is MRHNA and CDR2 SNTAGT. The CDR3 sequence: CASSESSGGAAETQYF. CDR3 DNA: TGTGCCAGCAGTGAATCAAGCGGGGGGGCCGCGGAGACCCAGTACTTC.